The T cell receptor beta chain described here comes from a study of control samples from healthy donors and cancer patients. This clone showed up just a few times. Method: immunoSEQ multiplex PCR; TCRdb's copy keeps in-frame clones and lacks some. This table has 40,000 or so clones, 65% to 85% appearing once. Sequencing was done on a sample of PBMCs. The source is a woman in her sixties or seventies with lung cancer.

The CDR3: CASSPTSITEKLFF. The CDR3 bases are TGTGCCAGCTCACCAACCAGCATAACCGAAAAACTGTTTTTT. The V and J genes are TRBV18 and TRBJ1-4; D remains unclear. CDR1 is KGHSH, CDR2 LQKENI, per germline. The V end lost 2 bases, the J end lost 8 bases, and 12 bases lay between the germline ends. The length of the CDR3 is 14 residues.